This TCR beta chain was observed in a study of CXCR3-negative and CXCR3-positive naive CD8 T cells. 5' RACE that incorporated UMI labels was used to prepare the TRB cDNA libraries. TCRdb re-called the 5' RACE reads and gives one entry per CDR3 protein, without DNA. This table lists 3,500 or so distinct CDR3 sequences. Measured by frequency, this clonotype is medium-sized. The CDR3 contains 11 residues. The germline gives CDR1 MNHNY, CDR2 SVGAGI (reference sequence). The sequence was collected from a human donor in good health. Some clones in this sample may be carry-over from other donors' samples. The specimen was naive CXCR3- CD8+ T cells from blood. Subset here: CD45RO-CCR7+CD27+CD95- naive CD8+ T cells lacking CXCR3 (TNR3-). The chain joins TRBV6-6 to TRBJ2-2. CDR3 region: CASSHFGELFF.